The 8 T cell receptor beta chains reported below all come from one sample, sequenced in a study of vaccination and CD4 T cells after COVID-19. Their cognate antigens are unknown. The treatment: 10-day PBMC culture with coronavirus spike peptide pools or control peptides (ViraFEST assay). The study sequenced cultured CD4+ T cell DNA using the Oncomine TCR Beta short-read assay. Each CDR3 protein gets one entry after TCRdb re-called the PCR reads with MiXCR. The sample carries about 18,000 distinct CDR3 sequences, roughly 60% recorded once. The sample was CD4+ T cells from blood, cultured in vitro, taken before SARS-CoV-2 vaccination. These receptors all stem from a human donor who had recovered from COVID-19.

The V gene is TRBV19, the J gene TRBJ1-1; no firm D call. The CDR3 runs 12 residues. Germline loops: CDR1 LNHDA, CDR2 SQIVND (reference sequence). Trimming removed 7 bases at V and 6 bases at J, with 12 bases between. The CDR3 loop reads CASTGDGPEAFF. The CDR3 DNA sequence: TGTGCCAGTACAGGTGATGGTCCTGAAGCTTTCTTT.

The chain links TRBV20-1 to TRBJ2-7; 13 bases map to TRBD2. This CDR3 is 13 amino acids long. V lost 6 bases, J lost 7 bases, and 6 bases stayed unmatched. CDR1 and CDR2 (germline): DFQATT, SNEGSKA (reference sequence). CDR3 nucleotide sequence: TGCAGTGCGCCCGGGACTAGCGGGGCTGAGCAGTACTTC. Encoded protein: CSAPGTSGAEQYF.

CDR3 DNA: TGCAGTGCCCAATTCGAGGGATCCACAGATACGCAGTATTTT. Its protein is CSAQFEGSTDTQYF. The V gene is TRBV20-1, the J gene TRBJ2-3; a weak D match, TRBD2 (5 bases). Trimming shortened V by 6 bases and J by 2 bases, and 15 bases separated the two germline ends. The CDR3 is made up of 14 amino acids. The germline V gene has CDR1 DFQATT and CDR2 SNEGSKA (reference sequence).

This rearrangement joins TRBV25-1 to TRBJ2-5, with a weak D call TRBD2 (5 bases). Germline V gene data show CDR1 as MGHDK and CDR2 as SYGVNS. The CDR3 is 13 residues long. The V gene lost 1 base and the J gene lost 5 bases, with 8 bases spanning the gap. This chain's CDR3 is CASSESGSETQYF. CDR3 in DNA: TGTGCCAGCAGTGAATCGGGGAGCGAGACCCAGTACTTC.

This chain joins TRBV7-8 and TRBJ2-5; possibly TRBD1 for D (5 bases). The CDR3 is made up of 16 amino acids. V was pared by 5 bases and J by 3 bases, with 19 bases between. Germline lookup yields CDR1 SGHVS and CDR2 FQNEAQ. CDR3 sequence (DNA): TGTGCCAGCAGCGAGAAACCAGGGTTCAGGAAAGAGACCCAGTACTTC. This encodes CASSEKPGFRKETQYF.

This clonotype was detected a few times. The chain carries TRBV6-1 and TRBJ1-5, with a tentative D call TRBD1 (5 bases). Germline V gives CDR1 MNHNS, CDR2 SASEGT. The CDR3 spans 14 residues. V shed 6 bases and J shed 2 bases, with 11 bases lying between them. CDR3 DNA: TGTGCCAGCAGCGGACATCCGGGCAATCAGCCCCAGCATTTT. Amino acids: CASSGHPGNQPQHF.

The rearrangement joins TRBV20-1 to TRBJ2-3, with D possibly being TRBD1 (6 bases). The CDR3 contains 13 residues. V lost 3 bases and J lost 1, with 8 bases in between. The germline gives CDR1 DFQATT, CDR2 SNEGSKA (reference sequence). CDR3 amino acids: CSASQGRTDTQYF. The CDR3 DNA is TGCAGTGCTAGCCAGGGGCGCACAGATACGCAGTATTTT.

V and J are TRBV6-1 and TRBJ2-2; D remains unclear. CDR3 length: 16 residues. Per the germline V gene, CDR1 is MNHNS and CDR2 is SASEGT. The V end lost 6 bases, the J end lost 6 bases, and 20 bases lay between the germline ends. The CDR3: CASSPVRNYAPGELFF. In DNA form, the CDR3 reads TGTGCCAGCAGCCCTGTTCGTAACTACGCGCCCGGGGAGCTGTTTTTT.